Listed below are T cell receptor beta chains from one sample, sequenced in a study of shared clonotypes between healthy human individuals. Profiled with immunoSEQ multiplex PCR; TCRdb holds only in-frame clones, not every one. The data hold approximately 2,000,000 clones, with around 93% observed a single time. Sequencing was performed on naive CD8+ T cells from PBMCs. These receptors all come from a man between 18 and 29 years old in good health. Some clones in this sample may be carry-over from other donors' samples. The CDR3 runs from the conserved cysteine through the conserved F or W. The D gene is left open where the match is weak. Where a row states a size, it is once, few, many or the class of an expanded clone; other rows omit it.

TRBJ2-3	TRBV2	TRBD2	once	CASSQERGSSTDTQYF	TGTGCCAGCAGTCAAGAGCGGGGATCCAGCACAGATACGCAGTATTTT
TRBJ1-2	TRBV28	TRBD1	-	CTAQGGPNYGYTF	TGTACTGCACAGGGGGGCCCTAACTATGGCTACACCTTC
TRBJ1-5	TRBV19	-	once	CASSIRDTNQPQHF	TGTGCCAGTAGTATACGGGACACGAATCAGCCCCAGCATTTT
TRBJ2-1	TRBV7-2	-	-	CASSPGTSYNEQFF	TGTGCCAGCAGTCCCGGGACTTCTTACAATGAGCAGTTCTTC
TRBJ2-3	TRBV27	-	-	CASSFGGGVTDTQYF	TGTGCCAGCAGTTTCGGGGGAGGTGTGACAGATACGCAGTATTTT
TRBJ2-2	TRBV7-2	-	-	CASRYRDFGELFF	TGTGCCAGCAGGTACAGAGACTTTGGGGAGCTGTTTTTT
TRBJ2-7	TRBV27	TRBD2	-	CASRTLAGAPYEQYF	TGTGCCAGCAGGACTCTAGCGGGAGCCCCCTACGAGCAGTACTTC
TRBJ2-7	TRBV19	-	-	CASSIGGDSYEQYF	TGTGCCAGTAGTATAGGAGGGGACTCCTACGAGCAGTACTTC
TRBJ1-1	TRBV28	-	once	CASRGGPGRRLEAFF	TGTGCCAGCAGAGGGGGGCCGGGCAGGAGACTTGAAGCTTTCTTT
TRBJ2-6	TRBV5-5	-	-	CASSPLPTGGGITGANVLTF	TGTGCCAGCAGCCCTCTCCCTACGGGGGGCGGGATAACTGGGGCCAACGTCCTGACTTTC
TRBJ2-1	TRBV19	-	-	CASSIVGLKAYNEQFF	TGTGCCAGTAGTATAGTCGGCCTAAAGGCCTACAATGAGCAGTTCTTC
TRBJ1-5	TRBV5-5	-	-	CASSLSPGIQPQHF	TGTGCCAGCAGCTTAAGTCCAGGGATCCAGCCCCAGCATTTT
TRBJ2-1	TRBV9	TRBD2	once	CASRTSGNNEQFF	TGTGCCAGCCGGACTAGCGGAAACAATGAGCAGTTCTTC
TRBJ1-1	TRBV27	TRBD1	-	CASSPLRQGGMNTEAFF	TGTGCCAGCAGTCCCCTCCGGCAGGGGGGCATGAACACTGAAGCTTTCTTT
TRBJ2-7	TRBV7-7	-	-	CASSPGRSSEQYF	TGTGCCAGCAGCCCCGGACGGTCATCAGAGCAGTACTTC
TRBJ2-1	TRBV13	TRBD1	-	CASSLTGLNNEQFF	TGTGCCAGCAGCTTGACAGGGTTGAACAATGAGCAGTTCTTC
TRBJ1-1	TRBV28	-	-	CASSFGQANTEAFF	TGTGCCAGCAGTTTTGGACAAGCGAACACTGAAGCTTTCTTT
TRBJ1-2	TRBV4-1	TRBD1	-	CASSQTGDGGYTF	TGCGCCAGCAGCCAAACAGGGGATGGAGGCTACACCTTC
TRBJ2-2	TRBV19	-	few	CASLPHIYAGELFF	TGTGCCAGTCTCCCCCACATATATGCCGGGGAGCTGTTTTTT
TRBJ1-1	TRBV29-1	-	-	CSVVLLWEGTEAFF	TGCAGCGTCGTTCTTCTCTGGGAGGGCACTGAAGCTTTCTTT
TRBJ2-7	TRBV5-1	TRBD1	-	CASSSTRGLDGEQYF	TGCGCCAGCAGCTCGACCAGGGGGCTTGATGGCGAGCAGTACTTC
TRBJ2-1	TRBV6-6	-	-	CASSYVGEQFF	TGTGCCAGCAGCTACGTGGGAGAGCAGTTCTTC
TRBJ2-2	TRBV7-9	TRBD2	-	CASSSGLAGGGGTGELFF	TGTGCCAGCAGCTCGGGACTAGCGGGAGGTGGTGGCACCGGGGAGCTGTTTTTT
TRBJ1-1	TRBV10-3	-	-	CAISEPRSAAMNTEAFF	TGTGCCATCAGTGAGCCTAGATCGGCAGCGATGAACACTGAAGCTTTCTTT
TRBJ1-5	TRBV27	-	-	CASSLRSGNQPQHF	TGTGCCAGCAGCCTCAGGTCCGGGAATCAGCCCCAGCATTTT